Below, 11 T cell receptor beta chains from the same sample are listed, as sequenced in a study of cytomegalovirus exposure and HLA in healthy donors. Primers for the PCR totalled 60 Vbeta and 13 Jbeta. Here immunoSEQ multiplex PCR was the method, and the copy in TCRdb shows in-frame clones only, minus some. Among some 150,000 clones, almost 80% were seen once, and the ten largest hold about 6.7%. The source material was PBMCs. The source of these receptors is a woman aged 35 to 49 in good health and CMV-seropositive.

There are a few counts of this clone. CDR3 amino acids: CRGGAFGYTF. The CDR3 nucleotides read TGCAGGGGGGGGGCGTTTGGCTACACCTTC. J is TRBJ1-2 and V is TRBV20-1, with D possibly being TRBD1 (6 bases). Germline CDR1 is DFQATT and CDR2 is SNEGSKA (reference sequence). The CDR3 is 10 residues long.

The rearrangement links TRBV4-2 to TRBJ2-1; possible D gene TRBD2, 7 bases. Germline CDR1 and CDR2: LGHNA and YNFKEQ. Trimming stripped 0 bases from V and 6 bases from J, with 15 bases between. The CDR3 contains 16 residues. The CDR3 sequence is CASSQDIGGAFNEQFF. The CDR3 nucleotides are TGTGCCAGCAGCCAAGATATAGGGGGGGCCTTCAATGAGCAGTTCTTC.

The chain uses TRBV18 and TRBJ1-6; 7 bases align to TRBD1. The CDR3 spans 16 residues. Germline assignment: CDR1 KGHSH and CDR2 LQKENI. Trimming took 4 bases from V and 8 from J; bases not matched to a gene: 11. CDR3: CASSRGATGDDSPLHF. CDR3 coding DNA: TGTGCCAGCTCACGAGGGGCAACAGGGGACGATTCACCCCTCCACTTT.

The chain recombines TRBV5-3 with TRBJ1-3; 9 bases align to TRBD1. TRBV5-3 is recorded as an ORF, its role being uncertain. Losses at the gene ends were 4 bases for V and 4 bases for J; bases not matched to a gene: 6. The CDR3 loop spans 15 amino acids. The CDR3 is CARSPGDRVGNTIYF. The CDR3 DNA sequence: TGTGCCAGAAGCCCCGGGGACAGGGTCGGAAACACCATATATTTT.

The rearrangement joins TRBV14 to TRBJ2-1, with 11 bases identical to TRBD1. Germline assignment: CDR1 SGHDN and CDR2 FVKESK. The CDR3 is 15 residues long. The trim removed 4 bases at V and 4 bases at J, leaving 3 bases unmatched. For the CDR3, the DNA is TGTGCCAGCAGCCGAGGGGACAGGGGGTACAATGAGCAGTTCTTC. This translates into CASSRGDRGYNEQFF.

This CDR3 reads CVRSPRAGVPCGVLSYEQYF. The CDR3 coding sequence is TGTGTCAGAAGCCCCCGCGCAGGGGTCCCGTGTGGAGTTTTGTCCTACGAGCAGTACTTC. The chain is built from TRBV7-5 and TRBJ2-7; the D call TRBD1 from the table was never checked on the DNA. TRBV7-5 is deemed a pseudogene. The CDR3 loop spans 20 amino acids.

This clone turned up a few times. The chain recombines TRBV6-1 with TRBJ1-2; 8 bases fit TRBD1. CDR3 length equals 14 residues. Germline V gene sequence: CDR1 MNHNS, CDR2 SASEGT. V trimming: 1 base; J trimming: 8 bases; junction bases outside the gene matches: 6. CDR3 DNA: TGTGCCAGCAGTGAAGAGGCAGGGGGCGCCGGCTACACCTTC. This codes for CASSEEAGGAGYTF.

This clone was detected a few times. The chain carries TRBV5-1 and TRBJ1-4; D is unresolved. Germline V gene lookup returns CDR1 SGHRS and CDR2 YFSETQ. Deletions cut 0 bases from V and 8 bases from J, with 17 bases between. This CDR3 contains 16 residues. CDR3 DNA: TGCGCCAGCAGCTTGGAGATCCCTTCGGAGCGGGAAAAACTGTTTTTT. Protein: CASSLEIPSEREKLFF.

The chain combines TRBV5-6 with TRBJ1-2, with 7 bases aligning to TRBD1. J was trimmed by 6 bases and V by 0 bases; bases with no gene match: 5. CDR1 SGHDT and CDR2 YYEEEE come from the germline V gene. This CDR3 comprises 14 residues. In DNA, the CDR3 is TGTGCCAGCAGCTTGGATTGGACAGGAGATGGCTACACCTTC. This translates into CASSLDWTGDGYTF.

This chain joins TRBV28 and TRBJ1-4; unclear D gene. This CDR3 region has 13 residues. Germline V gives CDR1 MDHEN, CDR2 SYDVKM. V was trimmed by 3 bases and J by 6 bases, leaving 8 bases between them. This CDR3 reads CASSFWSDEKLFF. CDR3 bases: TGTGCCAGCAGTTTCTGGAGCGATGAAAAACTGTTTTTT.

This chain uses TRBV6-5 with TRBJ2-7, with TRBD2 matching over 7 bases. This CDR3 contains 14 residues. CDR1 and CDR2 from the germline V gene are MNHEY and SVGAGI. V dropped 2 bases and J dropped 3; count of bases not matched to a gene: 4. This CDR3 is CASSYGSGGYEQYF. The CDR3 DNA reads as TGTGCCAGCAGTTACGGCTCGGGGGGCTACGAGCAGTACTTC.